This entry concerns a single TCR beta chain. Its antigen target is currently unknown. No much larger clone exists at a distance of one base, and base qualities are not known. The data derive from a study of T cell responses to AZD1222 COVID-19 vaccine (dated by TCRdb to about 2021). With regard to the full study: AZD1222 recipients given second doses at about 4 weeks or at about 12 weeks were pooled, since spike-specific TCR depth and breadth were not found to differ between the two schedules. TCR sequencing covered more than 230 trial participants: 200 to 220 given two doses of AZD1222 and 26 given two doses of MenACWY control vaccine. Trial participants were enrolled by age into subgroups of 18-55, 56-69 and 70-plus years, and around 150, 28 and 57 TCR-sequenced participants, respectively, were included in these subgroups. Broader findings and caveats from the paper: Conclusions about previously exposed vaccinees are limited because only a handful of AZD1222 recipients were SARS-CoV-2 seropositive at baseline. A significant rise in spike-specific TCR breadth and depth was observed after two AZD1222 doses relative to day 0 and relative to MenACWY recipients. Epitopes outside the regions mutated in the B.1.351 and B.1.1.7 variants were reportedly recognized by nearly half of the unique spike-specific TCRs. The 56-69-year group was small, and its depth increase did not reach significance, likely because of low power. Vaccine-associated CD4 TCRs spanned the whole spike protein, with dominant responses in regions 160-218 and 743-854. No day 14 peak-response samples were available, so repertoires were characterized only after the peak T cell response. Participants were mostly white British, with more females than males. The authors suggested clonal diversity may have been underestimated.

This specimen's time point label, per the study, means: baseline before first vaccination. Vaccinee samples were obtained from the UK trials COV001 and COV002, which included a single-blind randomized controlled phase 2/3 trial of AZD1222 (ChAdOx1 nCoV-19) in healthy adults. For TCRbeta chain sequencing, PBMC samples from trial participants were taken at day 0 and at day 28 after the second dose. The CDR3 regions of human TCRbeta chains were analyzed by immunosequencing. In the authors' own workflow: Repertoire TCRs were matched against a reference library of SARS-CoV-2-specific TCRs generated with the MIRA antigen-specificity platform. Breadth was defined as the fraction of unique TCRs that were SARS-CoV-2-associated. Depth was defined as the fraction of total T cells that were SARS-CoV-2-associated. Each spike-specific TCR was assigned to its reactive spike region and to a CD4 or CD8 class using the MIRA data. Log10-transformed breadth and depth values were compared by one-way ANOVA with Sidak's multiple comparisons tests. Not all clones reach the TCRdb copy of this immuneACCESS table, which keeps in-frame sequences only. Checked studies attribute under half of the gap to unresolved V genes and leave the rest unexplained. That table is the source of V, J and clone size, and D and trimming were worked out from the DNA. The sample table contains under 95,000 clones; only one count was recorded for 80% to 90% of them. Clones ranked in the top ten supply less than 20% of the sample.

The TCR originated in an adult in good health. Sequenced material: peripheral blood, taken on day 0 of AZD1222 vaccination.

The CDR3 region: CASNREAGTDTQYF. The base sequence is TGTGCCAGCAACAGGGAGGCGGGCACAGATACGCAGTATTTT. The chain joins TRBV2 to TRBJ2-3, with the D call tentatively TRBD1 or TRBD2, each fitting 6 bases. Per the germline V gene, SNHLY is the CDR1 and FYNNEI is the CDR2. The CDR3 numbers 14 residues from cysteine through phenylalanine. Of the read, only the CDR3 DNA is kept; its 42 bases are in frame from base 1. V loses 7 bases of germline sequence and J loses 1 base, and the interval between the two ends is 12 bases.